Presented here are 15 T cell receptor beta chains from one specimen sequenced in a study of identical twins. Via MiXCR, TCRdb re-called the 5' RACE reads, giving one row per CDR3 protein. Among approximately 550,000 distinct CDR3 sequences listed, about a fifth were seen once. The same data also contributed to another study, on yellow fever vaccine responses in identical twins.

Sequenced: CD4+ T cells sorted from blood. The receptors originated from a young woman in good health.

In this sample, this clonotype turned up a few times. The chain carries TRBV29-1 and TRBJ1-1; TRBD1 agrees at 9 bases. Germline CDR1 reads SQVTM; CDR2 reads ANQGSEA. The CDR3 is made up of 15 amino acids. The V and J ends lost 6 bases and 4 bases, in that order; junction bases with no gene match: 12. Here the CDR3 DNA reads TGCAGCGTCCCAAACCGGGACAGGGCGTTCACTGAAGCTTTCTTT. It translates to CSVPNRDRAFTEAFF. Supplemented by reference TRBV29-1 and TRBJ1-1, the full variable domain reads SAVISQKPSRDICQRGTSLTIQCQVDSQVTMMFWYRQQPGQSLTLIATANQGSEATYESGFVIDKFPISRPNLTFSTLTVSNMSPEDSSIYLCSVPNRDRAFTEAFFGQGTRLTVV.

This chain joins TRBV11-2 and TRBJ2-5; D is perhaps TRBD2 (6 bases). The germline V gene encodes CDR1 SGHAT and CDR2 FQNNGV. The CDR3 totals 13 residues. V was clipped by 7 bases and J by 1 base, with 10 bases between them. CDR3 DNA: TGTGCCAGCACCCTGGGACTCCAAGAGACCCAGTACTTC. Translating gives CASTLGLQETQYF.

This clonotype turned up a few times. The rearrangement joins TRBV20-1 to TRBJ2-3; D possibly corresponds to TRBD2 (5 bases). CDR1 and CDR2 (germline): DFQATT, SNEGSKA (reference sequence). This CDR3 contains 15 residues. V was shortened by 0 bases and J by 1 base, with 11 bases between the two germline ends. The CDR3 reads CSARDPSIGTDTQYF. Written as DNA, the CDR3 is TGCAGTGCTAGAGATCCTAGCATCGGCACAGATACGCAGTATTTT.

This clonotype has a handful of counts. The V and J genes are TRBV12-3 or TRBV12-4 and TRBJ1-1; 9 nucleotides match TRBD1. The CDR3 loop spans 14 amino acids. The ends lost 6 bases at V and 5 bases at J; junction bases unmatched: 7. This chain's CDR3 is CASRFDRGRTEAFF. In nucleotides, the CDR3 is TGTGCCAGCAGATTCGACAGGGGGAGAACTGAAGCTTTCTTT.

Only a few counts were recorded for this clonotype. V usage is TRBV7-6 and J usage is TRBJ2-1, with TRBD2 matching 14 bases. Germline CDR1 is SGHVS and CDR2 is FNYEAQ. The CDR3 loop spans 15 amino acids. The ends lost 5 bases at V and 6 bases at J; junction bases unmatched: 3. The CDR3 DNA reads as TGTGCCAGCAGCCGAGGACTAGCGGGAGGCAATGAGCAGTTCTTC. Translated: CASSRGLAGGNEQFF.

The chain has TRBV13 and TRBJ2-7; maybe TRBD1 (5 bases). This CDR3 is 12 amino acids long. The ends were cut back, 7 bases at V and 3 bases at J, with 10 bases in the middle. In germline, CDR1 is PRHDT, CDR2 FYEKMQ (reference sequence). Here the CDR3 reads CASTADSYEQYF. The CDR3, as DNA: TGTGCCAGCACCGCCGACAGCTACGAGCAGTACTTC.

This clonotype was counted between two and nine times. The chain recombines TRBV15 with TRBJ2-2; D is undetermined. V dropped 8 bases and J dropped 5 bases, with 9 bases sitting between them. The length of the CDR3 is 12 residues. Germline CDR1 and CDR2: LNHNV and YYDKDF (reference sequence). In DNA form, the CDR3 reads TGTGCCACCGGGGTAAAAACCGGGGAGCTGTTTTTT. Protein product: CATGVKTGELFF.

The sample holds many counts of this clonotype. The chain uses TRBV21-1 and TRBJ1-4; the table's D call of TRBD1 was not tested on the DNA. TRBV21-1 represents a pseudogene. The CDR3 has 16 amino acids. The CDR3 DNA follows: TGTGCCAGCAGCACGAGGGTACAGGGGGTGGGTGAAAAACTGTTTTTT. Amino acid sequence: CASSTRVQGVGEKLFF.

The J gene is TRBJ2-1, the V gene TRBV3-1; TRBD2 aligns across 10 bases. The V segment lost 2 bases and the J segment 6 bases; nucleotides outside the gene matches: 7. CDR3 size: 16 residues. Germline assignment: CDR1 LGHDT and CDR2 YNNKEL (reference sequence). CDR3 nucleotide sequence: TGTGCCAGCAGCCAATGGCCGGCTAGCGGGAGCAATGAGCAGTTCTTC. This encodes CASSQWPASGSNEQFF.

The chain carries TRBV19 and TRBJ2-3; 11 bases fit TRBD2. This CDR3 has 15 amino acids. Trimming at V came to 5 bases and at J to 8 bases, leaving 9 bases not matched to a gene. Germline lookup yields CDR1 LNHDA and CDR2 SQIVND (reference sequence). In DNA, the CDR3 is TGTGCCAGTAGTTCCCTAGCGGGAGGAGGGGCTACGCAGTATTTT. Translating gives CASSSLAGGGATQYF.

The J gene is TRBJ1-4, the V gene TRBV6-1; D not resolved. V gave up 7 bases and J gave up 8 bases, with 17 bases separating them. CDR1 and CDR2 (germline): MNHNS, SASEGT. This CDR3 region has 14 residues. DNA for the CDR3: TGTGCCAGCACCCGACCCACTTCGGGCGAAAAACTGTTTTTT. Protein: CASTRPTSGEKLFF.

This clonotype occurred a few times. The V call is TRBV27, the J call TRBJ2-3; 8 bases match TRBD1. The CDR3 totals 16 residues. Germline V CDR1 and CDR2: MNHEY, SMNVEV (reference sequence). V lost 2 bases to trimming and J lost 3 bases; unmatched junction nucleotides: 7. The CDR3 reads CASSLSAGQATDTQYF. DNA of the CDR3: TGTGCCAGCAGTTTAAGTGCGGGACAGGCGACAGATACGCAGTATTTT.

This sequence joins TRBV20-1 and TRBJ2-7; TRBD2 aligns across 11 bases. In germline, CDR1 is DFQATT, CDR2 SNEGSKA (reference sequence). Trimming removed 6 bases from V and 8 bases from J; junction bases left unmatched: 12. The CDR3 is 14 residues long. In nucleotides, the CDR3 is TGCAGTGCGACGCCGGGACTAGCGGCTCTTCAGCAGTACTTC. As protein: CSATPGLAALQQYF.

This clonotype was seen only a few times. The DNA for the CDR3 is TGTGCCAGCAGTGAGAGACAGGTATCCTACGAGCAGTACGTC. Protein: CASSERQVSYEQYV. The J gene is TRBJ2-7, the V gene TRBV2; possibly TRBD1 for D (6 bases). Trimming removed 3 bases from V and 1 base from J, with 10 bases in between. Germline loops: CDR1 SNHLY, CDR2 FYNNEI. This CDR3 is 14 amino acids long.

This sequence joins TRBV12-3 or TRBV12-4 and TRBJ1-5, with D hard to call. V was clipped by 3 bases and J by 3 bases, with 6 bases between them. This CDR3 comprises 13 residues. The chain's CDR3 is CASSLKYNQPQHF. The CDR3 region has the DNA TGTGCCAGCAGTTTGAAGTACAATCAGCCCCAGCATTTT.